This is a list of T cell receptor beta chains from one sample in a study of blood T cell repertoires in COVID-19. Only in-frame clones appear in the TCRdb table, and some are missing; sequencing was by immunoSEQ multiplex PCR. The sample carries about 83,000 clones, more than 65% recorded once. Sequencing input: peripheral blood. These receptors were collected from a woman of 80 years or more with active or convalescent COVID-19. The CDR3 runs from the conserved cysteine through the conserved F or W. A D gene is named only where the DNA matches it firmly. Size is omitted from some rows. Given values are once, few, many or a class for expanded clones.

TRBV4-1	.	TRBJ2-5	.	TGCGCCAGCAGCCAAGATATGCGAGATCAAGAGACCCAGTACTTC	CASSQDMRDQETQYF
TRBV4-3	.	TRBJ2-3	TRBD2	TGCGCCAGCAGCCAGACTAGCGGGGACACAGATACGCAGTATTTT	CASSQTSGDTDTQYF
TRBV9	.	TRBJ1-2	.	TGTGCCAGCAGCGGCAGCGGGCGCGACTATGGCTACACCTTC	CASSGSGRDYGYTF
TRBV15	.	TRBJ1-5	.	TGTGCCACCAGCAGAGATGGTGGAGGGGTGGATCAGCCCCAGCATTTT	CATSRDGGGVDQPQHF
TRBV21-1	.	TRBJ2-7	.	TGTGCCAGCAGCAAGAGACCGACAGGTTACGAGCAGTACTTC	CASSKRPTGYEQYF
TRBV7-9	.	TRBJ2-1	TRBD2	TGTGCCAGCAGCTTAGCGCGGGGGACTAGCGGATACAATGAGCAGTTCTTC	CASSLARGTSGYNEQFF
TRBV19	.	TRBJ1-1	TRBD1	TGTGCCTCATCGACAGGGTACACTGAAGCTTTCTTT	CASSTGYTEAFF
TRBV20-1	.	TRBJ2-3	.	TGCAGTGGCCTAGCGAAAGATACGCAGTATTTT	CSGLAKDTQYF
TRBV19	.	TRBJ1-2	TRBD1	TGTGCCAGTAGTATGGGGGACAGGGTTGGCGACGGCTACACCTTC	CASSMGDRVGDGYTF
TRBV4-3	many	TRBJ2-6	TRBD2	TGCGCCAGCAGCCCCAGCGGGGGAAGCTCTGGGGCCAACGTCCTGACTTTC	CASSPSGGSSGANVLTF
TRBV6-2/TRBV6-3	.	TRBJ1-2	.	TGTGCCAGCAGTTCGTACGGGGGTGACAACTATGGCTACACCTTC	CASSSYGGDNYGYTF
TRBV7-2	.	TRBJ2-7	.	TGTGCCAGCAGCTTAGGGGCCGCAGGGTTCTCCTACGAGCAGTACTTC	CASSLGAAGFSYEQYF
TRBV19	.	TRBJ2-7	TRBD2	TGTGCCAGTAGTAACGGGGGGGCCTACGAGCAGTACTTC	CASSNGGAYEQYF
TRBV19	.	TRBJ2-1	TRBD2	TGTGCCAGTAGTGTCGGGGGGGCCTGGGATGAGCAGTTCTTC	CASSVGGAWDEQFF
TRBV10-3	.	TRBJ1-2	TRBD1	TGTGCCTCCTACACAGGGGGCGCGATCTATGGCTACACCTTC	CASYTGGAIYGYTF
TRBV11-3	.	TRBJ2-1	.	TGTGCCAGCAGCCTATTGCTTCCGAATGAGCAGTTCTTC	CASSLLLPNEQFF
TRBV7-9	once	TRBJ1-4	.	TGTGCCAGCAGGGATCCGGATCTACCTTCGGGAAAACTGTTTTTT	CASRDPDLPSGKLFF
TRBV27	.	TRBJ1-1	.	TGTGCCAGCAGTTTCGGGGATTCTAACACTGAAGCTTTCTTT	CASSFGDSNTEAFF
TRBV20-1	.	TRBJ2-7	.	TGCAGTGCGAGGCTAGGTGTCGAGCAGTACTTC	CSARLGVEQYF
TRBV9	few	TRBJ2-1	.	TGTGCCAGCAGCGTCGCGACAGACAATGAGCAGTTCTTC	CASSVATDNEQFF
TRBV14	.	TRBJ2-3	TRBD2	TGTGCCAGCAGCCAAATAGCGGGCCTCACAGATACGCAGTATTTT	CASSQIAGLTDTQYF
TRBV30	.	TRBJ2-3	TRBD1	TGTGCCTGGGGACAGGGTGGGTCAGATACGCAGTATTTT	CAWGQGGSDTQYF
TRBV18	once	TRBJ1-6	.	TGTGCCAGCTCACCACAGGGAGGATCCTATAATTCACCCCTCCACTTT	CASSPQGGSYNSPLHF